The 16 T cell receptor beta chains listed next were all sequenced from one sample in a study of blood T cell repertoires in COVID-19. Measured with immunoSEQ multiplex PCR; TCRdb has only the in-frame clones, and not every one. Of tens of thousands of clones in the sample, roughly 80% were seen once. Sample: peripheral blood. The receptors stem from a man aged 80 or over with active or convalescent COVID-19.

The rearrangement links TRBV2 to TRBJ2-2; D possibly corresponds to TRBD2 (5 bases). The V end lost 6 bases, the J end lost 4 bases, and 9 bases lay between the germline ends. This CDR3 has 13 amino acids. The germline V gene has CDR1 SNHLY and CDR2 FYNNEI. CDR3 coding DNA: TGTGCCAGCAGGGAAACTAGCACCGGGGAGCTGTTTTTT. Protein sequence: CASRETSTGELFF.

J is TRBJ1-4 and V is TRBV5-1; 9 bases fit TRBD1. The CDR3 has 16 amino acids. Germline V CDR1 and CDR2: SGHRS, YFSETQ. J was trimmed by 6 bases and V by 4 bases; bases with no gene match: 10. The CDR3 nucleotides read TGCGCCAGCAGCGGGACGGGACAGGGAGCCTATGAAAAACTGTTTTTT. This sequence encodes CASSGTGQGAYEKLFF. Full variable domain (remainder filled in from reference TRBV5-1 and TRBJ1-4): KAGVTQTPRYLIKTRGQQVTLSCSPISGHRSVSWYQQTPGQGLQFLFEYFSETQRNKGNFPGRFSGRQFSNSRSEMNVSTLELGDSALYLCASSGTGQGAYEKLFFGSGTQLSVL.

V and J are TRBV6-2 or TRBV6-3 and TRBJ1-2, with no clear D. The germline V gene has CDR1 MNHEY and CDR2 SVGEGT. This CDR3 region has 16 residues. Trimming removed 5 bases at V and 2 bases at J, with 18 bases between. The CDR3: CASSQYGLGPNYGYTF. CDR3 coding DNA: TGTGCCAGCAGTCAATATGGCCTGGGCCCCAACTATGGCTACACCTTC.

The rearrangement uses TRBV5-6 and TRBJ1-1, with a tentative D call TRBD1 (5 bases). V shed 3 bases and J shed 1 base, with 16 bases lying between them. Germline loops: CDR1 SGHDT, CDR2 YYEEEE. The CDR3 totals 16 residues. The CDR3 DNA sequence: TGTGCCAGCAGCTCTGAGGAAGGGGTCTGGAACACTGAAGCTTTCTTT. It translates to CASSSEEGVWNTEAFF.

In this sample, this clone turned up once. This chain links TRBV18 with TRBJ2-3; 14 nucleotides match TRBD2. The CDR3 consists of 15 residues. Germline trimming cut 3 bases from V and 5 bases from J; bases unmatched to any gene: 1. Germline CDR1 is KGHSH and CDR2 is LQKENI. Here the CDR3 reads CASSPGLAGGDTQYF. For the CDR3, the DNA is TGTGCCAGCTCACCTGGACTAGCGGGGGGAGATACGCAGTATTTT.

This chain joins TRBV3-1 (or the pseudogene TRBV3-2) and TRBJ1-1; D gene uncertain. Trimming stripped 4 bases from V and 8 bases from J, with 11 bases between. The germline V gene encodes CDR1 LGHDT and CDR2 YNNKEL (reference sequence). CDR3 size: 12 residues. The DNA of the CDR3 is TGTGCCAGCAGCCTGCATGGCGGGGAAGCTTTCTTT. Protein product: CASSLHGGEAFF.

The chain recombines TRBV25-1 with TRBJ1-2, with TRBD1 as a possible D gene (5 bases). The CDR3 covers 14 residues. Between the trimmed V and J ends, which lost 5 bases and 4 bases, there was a span of 14 bases. Germline CDR1 is MGHDK and CDR2 is SYGVNS. The CDR3, as DNA: TGTGCCAGCAGTCAGGTTCAGGGCTCCTATGGCTACACCTTC. Residues: CASSQVQGSYGYTF.

The chain uses TRBV5-6 and TRBJ2-3; 12 nucleotides agree with TRBD1. The V gene's germline CDR1 is SGHDT and CDR2 YYEEEE. The CDR3 is 16 residues long. Trimming at V came to 4 bases and at J to 5 bases, leaving 8 bases not matched to a gene. DNA for the CDR3: TGTGCCAGCAGCGGGTGGGGACAGGGGGCACGAGATACGCAGTATTTT. As protein: CASSGWGQGARDTQYF.

V and J are TRBV6-5 and TRBJ1-2, with TRBD1 matching over 8 bases. V shed 1 base and J 4 bases; nucleotides not matched to a gene: 8. The CDR3 is 16 residues long. Germline V CDR1 and CDR2: MNHEY, SVGAGI. DNA for the CDR3: TGTGCCAGCAGTTACTTTCGGACAGGGTTGAGCTATGGCTACACCTTC. As protein: CASSYFRTGLSYGYTF.

J is TRBJ2-3 and V is TRBV19, with D possibly TRBD1 on 6 matching bases. CDR1 is LNHDA, CDR2 SQIVND, per germline (reference sequence). Trimming shortened V by 7 bases and J by 0 bases, and 14 bases separated the two germline ends. This CDR3 is built from 15 residues. Here the CDR3 reads CASINRDSSTDTQYF. The DNA of the CDR3 is TGTGCCAGTATTAACAGGGATTCCAGCACAGATACGCAGTATTTT.

This clone appeared once. This chain links TRBV7-2 with TRBJ1-1, with 9 bases fitting TRBD1. Germline V gene data show CDR1 as SGHTA and CDR2 as FQGNSA. The CDR3 runs to 14 residues. V lost 4 bases and J lost 4; bases outside the gene matches: 4. CDR3 loop: CASSSQGARTEAFF. Here the CDR3 DNA reads TGTGCCAGCAGCTCACAGGGGGCGCGCACTGAAGCTTTCTTT. The variable domain in full, completed from reference TRBV7-2 and TRBJ1-1, reads GAGVSQSPSNKVTEKGKDVELRCDPISGHTALYWYRQSLGQGLEFLIYFQGNSAPDKSGLPSDRFSAERTGGSVSTLTIQRTQQEDSAVYLCASSSQGARTEAFFGQGTRLTVV.

This chain joins TRBV6-5 and TRBJ1-2, with D possibly TRBD1 on 5 matching bases. Between the trimmed V and J ends, which lost 6 bases and 6 bases, there was a span of 17 bases. CDR3 length: 14 residues. The germline CDR1 and CDR2 sequences are MNHEY and SVGAGI. In DNA form, the CDR3 reads TGTGCCAGCAGCCTCCTCGGGGGTTTGGATGGCTACACCTTC. This gives the protein CASSLLGGLDGYTF.

The chain joins TRBV2 to TRBJ1-2; tentatively, D is TRBD1 (6 bases). This CDR3 region has 15 residues. Trimming removed 6 bases at V and 0 bases at J, with 14 bases between. The germline gives CDR1 SNHLY, CDR2 FYNNEI. The CDR3 nucleotides read TGTGCCAGCAGCGACACCCGGACAGCTAACTATGGCTACACCTTC. Translation gives CASSDTRTANYGYTF.

A word on this clone: The same CDR3 also results from other DNA sequences found in this sample. The DNA for the CDR3 is TGTGCCAGCTCACCCGGACAGGGGACTGAAGCTTTCTTT. Translating gives CASSPGQGTEAFF. The V call is TRBV18, the J call TRBJ1-1; TRBD1 matches 9 bases. The junction had 1 base not matched to a gene; V was cut back by 3 bases and J by 5 bases. The CDR3 consists of 13 residues. CDR1 and CDR2 from the germline V gene are KGHSH and LQKENI.

The V and J genes are TRBV3-1 (or the pseudogene TRBV3-2) and TRBJ2-1, with no clear D. Germline loops: CDR1 LGHDT, CDR2 YNNKEL (reference sequence). CDR3 length equals 17 residues. Trimming pared 2 bases from V and 0 bases from J, leaving 14 bases between. The CDR3 reads CASSQWARKSSYNEQFF. Written as DNA, the CDR3 is TGTGCCAGCAGCCAATGGGCCCGGAAGAGCTCCTACAATGAGCAGTTCTTC.

The V and J genes are TRBV9 and TRBJ2-2, with D tentatively TRBD1 (5 bases). The V end was cut by 2 bases, the J end by 0 bases, with 14 bases between. The germline V gene encodes CDR1 SGDLS and CDR2 YYNGEE. The CDR3 consists of 17 residues. The CDR3 sequence is CASSVRTGGANTGELFF. CDR3 nucleotides: TGTGCCAGCAGCGTGCGAACAGGTGGTGCGAACACCGGGGAGCTGTTTTTT.